The source of this TCR beta chain is a study of CD4 T cells in lung cancer (dated by TCRdb to between 2018 and 2020). About the investigation overall: To find responses to candidate mutation-encoded neoepitopes, the study screened blood T cells from NSCLC patients and isolated neoantigen-specific CD4+ T-cell clones and TCRs. The patients who underwent resection had lung adenocarcinoma or squamous cell carcinoma, were aged 60 to 69 when blood was donated, and were mostly former smokers. Before blood donation, treatments including platinum chemotherapy had been received by the patients, and nivolumab or pembrolizumab had been received by some of the patients. TCRB deep sequencing tracked the frequency of neoantigen-specific clonotypes in tumor resections, non-adjacent lung and cultured T-cell products. Here is what the overall study found, with its caveats: Some responses derived from blood might reflect in vitro priming of naive T cells or cross-reactivity instead of memory responses to the cancer. IFNgamma-sorted cells included nonspecific IFNgamma producers of unknown purity, so expanded lines ranged from monoclonal to oligoclonal.

PBMCs were stimulated for 10 to 15 days with mutant 27-mer peptides plus IL21, IL7, IL15 and IL2 and were then restimulated with peptide-pulsed autologous B cells. Live IFNgamma-secreting T cells were sorted by cytokine capture on a FACS Aria2 after restimulation with peptide-pulsed B cells. Sorted cells were expanded for about 12 to 22 days at limiting dilution, approximately 3 or 10 cells per well, with irradiated allogeneic PBMCs, phytohemagglutinin and IL2. Peripheral blood samples or leukapheresis products were collected from the patients. Expanded lines were screened for antigen specificity by IFNgamma ELISA against autologous B cells pulsed with mutant peptides. The germline V gene (reference sequence) supplies CDR1 MNHEY and CDR2 SMNVEV. V and J lose 5 bases and 5 bases, and a span of 12 bases separates them. The CDR3 runs 14 residues from the cysteine to the phenylalanine. The read is trimmed to its CDR3 DNA, 42 bases read in frame from base 1.

Libraries were made using the immunoSEQ multiplex PCR assay. Qiagen DNeasy or QIAamp micro DNA kits were used to isolate DNA, and the Adaptive Biotechnology human TCRB sequencing kit was used to sequence TCRB. TCRB libraries were sequenced on an Illumina MiSeq. Concerning the study's data processing: The kit provider's software was used to analyze TCRB sequence data, and Fisher's exact test was applied to assess tumor enrichment of clonotype templates. TCRdb took over this immuneACCESS table, retaining in-frame rearrangements with V and J assigned. Such tables are incomplete; in checked studies, under half of the missing clones stem from an unresolved V gene, and the remainder is unexplained. V and J calls and clone size are as listed in that table; D and trimming were resolved from the DNA. This sample comprises over 1,500 clones, over 65% of them detected only once. In total, the top ten clones hold about 6% of the sample.

A word on this clone: Its binding antigen is unknown. Per-nucleotide qualities are absent, and no much larger clonotype sits a single base away.

The receptor was derived from an older woman with non-small cell lung cancer. Some clones in this sample may be carry-over from other donors' samples. The rearrangement joined TRBV27 to TRBJ1-4; the D gene cannot be resolved reliably. Sequenced material: a CD4+ T cell line or clone grown in culture. The nucleotide sequence reads TGTGCCAGCAGTAGCCGGGCCATCAATGAAAAACTGTTTTTT. Translated, this gives CASSSRAINEKLFF. The CDR3, completed at both ends by the reference TRBV27 and TRBJ1-4 genes, gives the full variable domain EAQVTQNPRYLITVTGKKLTVTCSQNMNHEYMSWYRQDPGLGLRQIYYSMNVEVTDKGDVPEGYKVSRKEKRNFPLILESPSPNQTSLYFCASSSRAINEKLFFGSGTQLSVL.